This T cell receptor beta chain was documented in a study of blood T cell repertoires in COVID-19. On the study more broadly: Sources were T cells, B-cell-depleted T cells, or PBMCs; the material itself was cDNA or gDNA.

The data were produced by immunoSEQ multiplex PCR, yet TCRdb's version contains in-frame clones alone and is incomplete. Of about 440,000 clones in the sample, around 90% were seen once. The germline V and J ends were trimmed by 2 bases and 3 bases, with 8 bases remaining between them. Germline CDR1 is MNHEY and CDR2 is SMNVEV (reference sequence). This CDR3 comprises 14 residues. The chain recombines TRBV27 with TRBJ1-5; D uncertain. The sequence derives from a young man who had recovered from COVID-19. Material for sequencing was PBMCs or T cells enriched from blood (not recorded which). The CDR3 sequence: CASSLRGYNQPQHF. CDR3 nucleotide sequence: TGTGCCAGCAGTTTACGCGGTTACAATCAGCCCCAGCATTTT.